This record looks at one T cell receptor beta chain sequence and its context. Per the authors' pipeline: Amplification of reference gene primers provided the estimated nucleated cell counts. Sequencing was performed with immunoSEQ multiplex PCR; in TCRdb, only in-frame clones are kept and a portion is missing. From that table come the V and J calls and clone size; the DNA was used to work out D and trimming. Among about 530,000 clones listed, 70% to 90% were seen once. The entry originates in a study of blood T cell repertoires in COVID-19. On the study more broadly: Acute-phase and convalescent COVID-19 samples originated in the United States, Italy and Spain. T cells, B-cell-depleted T cells, or PBMCs supplied cDNA or gDNA.

Germline V gives CDR1 SGHTA, CDR2 FQGTGA. V was clipped by 2 bases and J by 2 bases, with 7 bases between them. The length of the CDR3 is 14 residues. Patients from Seattle were sampled longitudinally, starting during active infection. Sequenced material: peripheral blood. This TCR was recovered from a woman between 45 and 65 years old with COVID-19, enrolled during active disease. The chain joins TRBV7-3 to TRBJ2-1; D is perhaps TRBD2 (5 bases). CDR3 in DNA: TGTGCCAGCAGCTTAGCGGGCGCCTACAATGAGCAGTTCTTC. It codes for CASSLAGAYNEQFF.